Listed here are 21 T cell receptor beta chains from one sample, sequenced in a study of T-cell reconstitution after alpha-beta-depleted transplantation in children. Preparing the TCRbeta library involved the use of unique molecular identifiers. TCRdb reanalysed the PCR reads using MiXCR and keeps one entry per CDR3 protein. This sample has about 72,000 distinct CDR3 sequences; 7.3% occur once, and the top ten carry around 2.5%. Material: PBMCs from the stem cell graft donor, obtained from the stem cell graft. The source of these receptors is a human donor who donated a stem cell graft to a child with acute lymphoblastic leukemia.

At least ten counts were recorded for this clonotype. J is TRBJ2-7 and V is TRBV4-3; 10 bases are a match to TRBD2. The CDR3 contains 15 residues. The germline V gene encodes CDR1 LGHNA and CDR2 YSLEER. J was trimmed by 6 bases and V by 2 bases; bases with no gene match: 7. The CDR3 protein is CASSQQSGGAVEQYF. The CDR3 nucleotides are TGCGCCAGCAGCCAACAAAGCGGGGGGGCCGTCGAGCAGTACTTC.

This clonotype occurred many times. V usage is TRBV13 and J usage is TRBJ1-1; possibly TRBD1 for D (5 bases). Germline lookup yields CDR1 PRHDT and CDR2 FYEKMQ (reference sequence). The CDR3 sequence is 16 residues long. V lost 3 bases and J lost 2, with 16 bases in between. This chain's CDR3 is CASSFSRWGSNTEAFF. The DNA of the CDR3 is TGTGCCAGCAGCTTTAGTCGATGGGGCTCTAACACTGAAGCTTTCTTT.

This clonotype appeared many times. The chain recombines TRBV20-1 with TRBJ2-4; D unresolved. Trimming cost V 5 bases and J 6 bases, with 8 bases left between them. The CDR3 loop spans 11 amino acids. Per the germline V gene, CDR1 is DFQATT and CDR2 is SNEGSKA (reference sequence). CDR3 bases: TGCAGTGCTTTCGATCTAAACATTCAGTACTTC. Protein sequence: CSAFDLNIQYF.

This clonotype was seen at least ten times. This chain links TRBV20-1 with TRBJ2-1; unclear D gene. CDR1 and CDR2 (germline): DFQATT, SNEGSKA (reference sequence). The V end lost 0 bases, the J end lost 3 bases, and 9 bases lay between the germline ends. The CDR3 length is 14 residues. CDR3 sequence (DNA): TGCAGTGCTAGAGATAGGGTCAACTACAATGAGCAGTTCTTC. Protein product: CSARDRVNYNEQFF.

Concerning this clonotype itself: This may come from a read error, since a much larger clone is one base off. The chain is built from TRBV19 and TRBJ2-6; 8 bases agree with TRBD1. Per the germline V gene, CDR1 is LNHDA and CDR2 is SQIVND (reference sequence). The CDR3 sequence is 17 residues long. The CDR3 protein is CASSIGQGQPGANILTF. In DNA form, the CDR3 reads TGTGCCAGTAGTATCGGACAGGGTCAACCTGGGGCCAACATCCTGACTTTC.

The table lists this clonotype with many counts. The chain couples TRBV7-6 to TRBJ2-7, with 8 bases lining up with TRBD1. V lost 3 bases and J lost 3; bases outside the gene matches: 4. The germline gives CDR1 SGHVS, CDR2 FNYEAQ. This CDR3 has 14 amino acids. The CDR3 DNA sequence: TGTGCCAGCAGCTTCGACAGGGGCGTCTACGAGCAGTACTTC. Its translation is CASSFDRGVYEQYF.

This clonotype has at least ten counts. This chain uses TRBV10-3 with TRBJ1-2; no definite D call. V shed 2 bases and J shed 2 bases, with 9 bases lying between them. The length of the CDR3 is 14 residues. Germline V gene lookup returns CDR1 ENHRY and CDR2 SYGVKD. The CDR3 DNA follows: TGTGCCATCAGTGAGGCGACTGTGAACTATGGCTACACCTTC. Translating it yields CAISEATVNYGYTF.

The chain combines TRBV24-1 with TRBJ2-1; TRBD2 is a possible D gene (6 bases). Germline lookup yields CDR1 KGHDR and CDR2 SFDVKD. Trimming stripped 5 bases from V and 7 bases from J, with 11 bases between. The CDR3 is made up of 13 amino acids. CDR3: CATSVGTSNEQFF. The DNA of the CDR3 is TGTGCCACCAGTGTCGGGACTTCTAATGAGCAGTTCTTC.

The chain combines TRBV7-3 with TRBJ2-5; D remains ambiguous. V shed 5 bases and J shed 2 bases, with 15 bases lying between them. Germline V gene data show CDR1 as SGHTA and CDR2 as FQGTGA. The CDR3 sequence is 15 residues long. CDR3 residues: CASSPTSARQETQYF. DNA for the CDR3: TGTGCCAGCAGCCCCACTTCAGCCCGACAAGAGACCCAGTACTTC.

This clonotype was seen many times. The V call is TRBV3-1, the J call TRBJ2-1, with TRBD2 matching over 8 bases. The J segment lost 7 bases and the V segment lost 1 base, leaving 9 bases of the junction unmatched. Per germline, CDR1 LGHDT and CDR2 YNNKEL (reference sequence). This CDR3 has 16 amino acids. The CDR3 loop is CASSQVNGRAKNEQFF. DNA for the CDR3: TGTGCCAGCAGCCAAGTGAACGGGAGGGCCAAAAATGAGCAGTTCTTC.

This clonotype was counted at least ten times. CDR3 in amino acids: CASSRWDTSSYNSPLHF. CDR3 nucleotides: TGTGCCAGCAGCCGTTGGGACACGAGCTCCTATAATTCACCCCTCCACTTT. This chain connects TRBV7-8 to TRBJ1-6, with D tentatively TRBD1 (6 bases). The CDR3 totals 17 residues. V was trimmed by 5 bases and J by 0 bases, leaving 14 bases between them. CDR1 and CDR2 from the germline V gene are SGHVS and FQNEAQ.

J is TRBJ1-2 and V is TRBV27; 8 bases line up with TRBD1. Germline V CDR1 and CDR2: MNHEY, SMNVEV (reference sequence). J gave up 7 bases and V 5 bases, and 3 bases lay outside the gene matches. The length of the CDR3 is 12 residues. CDR3 DNA sequence: TGTGCCAGCAGTACAGGGGGAGGTGGCTACACCTTC. Protein: CASSTGGGGYTF.

This clonotype was seen repeatedly, ten times or more. This chain connects TRBV28 to TRBJ2-7; D possibly matches TRBD1 or TRBD2 (5 bases each). CDR1 is MDHEN and CDR2 is SYDVKM in the germline V gene. CDR3 length: 15 residues. Trimming removed 5 bases from V and 5 bases from J, with 19 bases in between. This CDR3 is CASSRFRDGPNEQYF. CDR3 DNA sequence: TGTGCCAGCAGTCGATTCCGGGACGGGCCCAACGAGCAGTACTTC.

This clonotype was recorded at least ten times. The V and J genes are TRBV28 and TRBJ2-7; either TRBD1 or TRBD2 may fit D (6 bases each). Per germline, CDR1 MDHEN and CDR2 SYDVKM. The CDR3 consists of 14 residues. The germline V and J ends were trimmed by 5 bases and 4 bases, with 15 bases remaining between them. The DNA for the CDR3 is TGTGCCAGCAGTACCGCCCGGGGGCGATACGAGCAGTACTTC. Amino acids: CASSTARGRYEQYF.

This clonotype has a count of ten or more. The chain recombines TRBV6-5 with TRBJ1-5; D possibly corresponds to TRBD1 (6 bases). Trimming removed 6 bases at V and 0 bases at J, with 12 bases between. This CDR3 spans 15 amino acids. CDR1 MNHEY and CDR2 SVGAGI come from the germline V gene. This CDR3 reads CASSSQGYSNQPQHF. CDR3 bases: TGTGCCAGCAGCTCACAGGGCTATAGCAATCAGCCCCAGCATTTT.

The rearrangement uses TRBV9 and TRBJ1-1, with a possible D match to TRBD1 (6 bases). Trimming took off 3 bases at V and 6 bases at J, with 15 bases between the two ends. Germline loops: CDR1 SGDLS, CDR2 YYNGEE. There are 14 residues in the CDR3. The CDR3: CASSGGGERPEAFF. Written as DNA, the CDR3 is TGTGCCAGCAGCGGAGGGGGGGAGCGGCCTGAAGCTTTCTTT.

The table lists this clonotype with many counts. V gene TRBV12-3 or TRBV12-4 combines with J gene TRBJ2-7, with D perhaps TRBD1 or TRBD2 (5 bases each). This CDR3 spans 17 amino acids. V was pared by 4 bases and J by 0 bases, with 19 bases between. The CDR3 DNA reads as TGTGCCAGCAGTTGGCTATGGAACGGGGCGAGCTCCTACGAGCAGTACTTC. Translation gives CASSWLWNGASSYEQYF.

The CDR3 DNA reads TGCGCCAGCAGCTCCTCTTACGGTCGCAATGAGCAGTTCTTC. It yields the protein CASSSSYGRNEQFF. The chain joins TRBV5-1 to TRBJ2-1; D is ambiguous. CDR1 is SGHRS and CDR2 is YFSETQ in the germline V gene. V lost 3 bases, J lost 6 bases, and 13 bases lay in between. The CDR3 runs to 14 residues.

Many counts were recorded for this clonotype. The gene calls are TRBV7-3 and TRBJ1-1, with D possibly matching TRBD1 (5 bases). This CDR3 contains 16 residues. Trimming left V 0 bases short and J 5 bases short, with 16 bases between. Germline V gene data show CDR1 as SGHTA and CDR2 as FQGTGA. CDR3 in DNA: TGTGCCAGCAGCTTAACGCCGTTAGGGGCCGGTACTGAAGCTTTCTTT. This encodes CASSLTPLGAGTEAFF.

This chain uses TRBV21-1 with TRBJ2-3. TRBV21-1 represents a pseudogene. The CDR3 runs 15 residues. The CDR3 here is CASSKAETRTDTQYF. In DNA form, the CDR3 reads TGTGCCAGCAGCAAAGCTGAGACACGCACAGATACGCAGTATTTT.

In this sample, this clonotype turned up many times. This chain links TRBV5-1 with TRBJ1-6, with D maybe TRBD1 (5 bases). Trimming left V 2 bases short and J 6 bases short, with 6 bases between. Germline V gives CDR1 SGHRS, CDR2 YFSETQ. The CDR3 extends over 13 amino acids. The CDR3 bases are TGCGCCAGCAGCTTCCAGGGTAATTCACCCCTCCACTTT. It encodes CASSFQGNSPLHF.